These 22 T cell receptor beta chains were sequenced from one sample in a study of blood T cells in healthy people across ages. Through a sample-barcoded 5' primer and a J-beta primer mix, a second PCR was run for roughly 6 to 11 cycles. TCRdb called the 5' RACE reads again in MiXCR, with one record for every CDR3 protein. The top ten clones hold less than 25% of a sample with some 710,000 distinct CDR3 sequences, around a fifth of them seen once. Sequencing was performed on blood. The source is a man between 65 and 85 years old in good health.

The chain employs TRBV10-3 and TRBJ2-3; no clear D. CDR3 size: 13 residues. Germline V gene sequence: CDR1 ENHRY, CDR2 SYGVKD. With 7 bases removed from V and 6 bases from J, the gap between germline ends came to 14 bases. The CDR3: CAINWKGADTQYF. DNA for the CDR3: TGTGCCATCAATTGGAAGGGTGCGGATACGCAGTATTTT.

The genes are TRBV12-3 or TRBV12-4 and TRBJ2-7, with TRBD2 matching over 14 bases. The end of the DNA is better explained by TRBJ2-5, so the J call may be wrong. The CDR3 loop spans 16 amino acids. The CDR3, as DNA: TGTGCCAGCAGTGCTCCGGGACTAGCGGGAGTAGAGACCCAGTACTTC. It encodes CASSAPGLAGVETQYF.

The rearrangement uses TRBV20-1 and TRBJ2-5; the match to TRBD2 covers 13 bases. The last part of the DNA fits TRBJ2-7 better; the J call may be wrong. The CDR3 sequence is 14 residues long. Germline V gene lookup returns CDR1 DFQATT and CDR2 SNEGSKA (reference sequence). This chain's CDR3 is CSAQRTSGGYEQYV. The CDR3 DNA sequence: TGCAGTGCACAGCGGACTAGCGGGGGCTACGAGCAGTACGTC.

V usage is TRBV5-4 and J usage is TRBJ2-1, with 9 nucleotides matching TRBD1. The closer fit of TRBJ2-7 to the DNA end suggests the J call may be wrong. Germline CDR1 is SGHNT and CDR2 is YYREEE (reference sequence). The CDR3 runs to 15 residues. The CDR3 here is CASSWRDRESYEQYF. In DNA, the CDR3 is TGTGCCAGCAGCTGGAGGGACAGGGAGTCCTACGAGCAGTACTTC.

This chain links TRBV2 with TRBJ2-5; no definite D call. V shed 8 bases and J shed 4 bases, with 11 bases lying between them. Germline lookup yields CDR1 SNHLY and CDR2 FYNNEI. CDR3 length: 12 amino acids. The CDR3 loop reads CASGWVVETQYF. In nucleotides, the CDR3 is TGTGCCAGCGGGTGGGTCGTAGAGACCCAGTACTTC.

Ten or more counts support this clonotype. The rearrangement joins TRBV29-1 to TRBJ2-7, with 13 bases identical to TRBD2. From germline, CDR1 is SQVTM and CDR2 ANQGSEA. The CDR3 contains 16 residues. V was pared by 1 base and J by 2 bases, with 5 bases of the junction left unmatched. The CDR3 sequence: CSVEVVLAGGPYEQYV. In nucleotides, the CDR3 is TGCAGCGTTGAAGTGGTACTAGCGGGAGGGCCCTACGAGCAGTACGTC.

This clonotype was seen more than once but under ten times. J is TRBJ2-1 and V is TRBV20-1; weak D call: TRBD1 (6 bases). This CDR3 contains 13 residues. Germline V CDR1 and CDR2: DFQATT, SNEGSKA (reference sequence). V lost 4 bases to trimming and J lost 7 bases, with 14 bases between them. The chain's CDR3 is CSATQAGANEQFF. Written as DNA, the CDR3 is TGCAGTGCTACCCAGGCAGGGGCGAATGAGCAGTTCTTC.

This clonotype was counted between two and nine times. The rearrangement links TRBV12-3 or TRBV12-4 to TRBJ2-1, with D possibly being TRBD1 (5 bases). V was cut by 7 bases and J by 7 bases, with 14 bases left in between. The CDR3 covers 13 residues. The CDR3 is CASTDIPWNEQFF. Written as DNA, the CDR3 is TGTGCCAGCACGGACATCCCTTGGAATGAGCAGTTCTTC.

This clonotype was seen more than once but under ten times. This rearrangement joins TRBV6-1 to TRBJ2-3; D ambiguous. In germline, CDR1 is MNHNS, CDR2 SASEGT. The CDR3 contains 16 residues. Trimming cost V 10 bases and J 0 bases, with 20 bases left between them. The CDR3 loop is CANKGTWSPSTDTQYF. In DNA, the CDR3 is TGTGCCAACAAGGGCACGTGGAGCCCAAGCACAGATACGCAGTATTTT.

This clonotype occurred many times. This chain connects TRBV4-3 to TRBJ1-2; no clear D gene. V was pared by 0 bases and J by 8 bases, with 13 bases between. This CDR3 is 14 amino acids long. Germline V gene data show CDR1 as LGHNA and CDR2 as YSLEER. The CDR3 nucleotides read TGCGCCAGCAGCCAAGAGGCCGGACTGGAGGGCTACACCTTC. As protein: CASSQEAGLEGYTF.

This clonotype has just one count. The rearrangement joins TRBV4-1 to TRBJ2-1; 10 bases are shared with TRBD2. Germline V gene lookup returns CDR1 MGHRA and CDR2 YSYEKL. The CDR3 length is 19 residues. The V gene end was trimmed by 0 bases and the J gene end by 5 bases; junction bases not matched to a gene: 13. The DNA for the CDR3 is TGCGCCAGCAGCCAAGAGCCCCCTAGCGGGAGCAAAATTAACAATGAGCAGTTCTTC. Its protein is CASSQEPPSGSKINNEQFF.

CDR3 sequence: CATSRSGAYQETQYF. CDR3 sequence (DNA): TGTGCCACCAGCAGATCCGGGGCGTACCAAGAGACCCAGTACTTC. The chain carries TRBV15 and TRBJ2-5; either TRBD1 or TRBD2 may supply D (5 bases each). Germline loops: CDR1 LNHNV, CDR2 YYDKDF (reference sequence). V was trimmed by 2 bases and J by 0 bases, leaving 10 bases between them. The CDR3 sequence is 15 residues long.

The J gene is TRBJ2-1, the V gene TRBV7-9, with 12 positions matching TRBD2. The CDR3 contains 15 residues. Unmatched junction bases numbered 5, after V lost 8 bases and J lost 3 bases. Germline V gene data show CDR1 as SEHNR and CDR2 as FQNEAQ (reference sequence). The CDR3 coding sequence is TGTGCCAGCGCCAGGACTAGCGGGATCTACAATGAGCAGTTCTTC. Translation: CASARTSGIYNEQFF.

This clonotype was seen a few times. The rearrangement joins TRBV4-3 to TRBJ1-1, with D maybe TRBD1 (5 bases). CDR1 LGHNA and CDR2 YSLEER come from the germline V gene. The CDR3 contains 14 residues. V lost 4 bases to trimming and J lost 4 bases, with 13 bases between them. In DNA, the CDR3 is TGCGCCAGCAGCCGAGAGAGAAGGGGCACTGAAGCTTTCTTT. It specifies CASSRERRGTEAFF.

This clonotype was counted between two and nine times. The chain has TRBV19 and TRBJ2-4; 7 bases line up with TRBD1. This CDR3 region has 16 residues. Germline V gene lookup returns CDR1 LNHDA and CDR2 SQIVND (reference sequence). J was trimmed by 2 bases and V by 6 bases; bases with no gene match: 10. CDR3 in amino acids: CASSTGAGKTKNIQYF. CDR3 nucleotide sequence: TGTGCCAGTAGCACAGGGGCTGGAAAAACCAAAAACATTCAGTACTTC.

The chain employs TRBV12-3 or TRBV12-4 and TRBJ1-3; D not resolved. CDR3 length equals 14 residues. V was shortened by 1 base and J by 0 bases, with 4 bases between the two germline ends. Here the CDR3 reads CASSLGFSGNTIYF. The CDR3 DNA follows: TGTGCCAGCAGTTTAGGGTTCTCTGGAAACACCATATATTTT.

This rearrangement joins TRBV11-2 to TRBJ2-1, with a weak D call TRBD1 (6 bases). The tail of the sequence fits TRBJ2-7 better, so the J call may be wrong. The CDR3 contains 15 residues. Germline V lookup: CDR1 SGHAT, CDR2 FQNNGV. CDR3 protein: CVSSLALMTGGEQYV. CDR3 in DNA: TGTGTCAGCAGCTTAGCCCTCATGACAGGAGGAGAGCAGTACGTC.

This clonotype was observed a handful of times. The junction departs from germline at one end; a sequencing error may be responsible. This sequence joins TRBV5-6 and TRBJ2-1; D may be TRBD1 or TRBD2 (6 bases each). TRBJ2-5 explains the end of the DNA better; the J call may be wrong. Germline V gene data show CDR1 as SGHDT and CDR2 as YYEEEE. The CDR3 has 14 amino acids. CDR3 in DNA: TGTGCCAGCAGCTTGATCGGGGGCCGAGAGGCCCAGTACTTC. Its translation is CASSLIGGREAQYF.

This clonotype came up a few times. The chain has TRBV5-1 and TRBJ1-2, with 8 bases lining up with TRBD1. Trimming took 4 bases from V and 5 from J; bases not matched to a gene: 10. The germline gives CDR1 SGHRS, CDR2 YFSETQ. The CDR3 loop spans 15 amino acids. CDR3 bases: TGCGCCAGCAGCCAATGGACAGGGACGGAGTATGGCTACACCTTC. Translated, it gives CASSQWTGTEYGYTF.

This clonotype was seen more than once but under ten times. This sequence joins TRBV19 and TRBJ2-1; 9 positions match TRBD2. Trimming cost V 4 bases and J 6 bases; bases outside gene matches: 7. The CDR3 spans 15 residues. Germline assignment: CDR1 LNHDA and CDR2 SQIVND (reference sequence). DNA of the CDR3: TGTGCCAGTAGTACGCTAGCGGGACCGGGCAATGAGCAGTTCTTC. Its translation: CASSTLAGPGNEQFF.

The chain uses TRBV5-5 and TRBJ2-5, with TRBD1 matching 8 bases. The J call is uncertain, as TRBJ2-1 better fits the DNA end. The length of the CDR3 is 14 residues. The germline CDR1 and CDR2 sequences are SGHKS and YYEKEE (reference sequence). The CDR3 DNA reads TGTGCCAGCAGCTCCCGGACAGGGTTCGATGAGCAGTTCTTC. It yields the protein CASSSRTGFDEQFF.

The V gene is TRBV7-3, the J gene TRBJ2-2; a weak D match, TRBD1 (6 bases). The ends were cut back, 6 bases at V and 7 bases at J, with 18 bases in the middle. The CDR3 runs to 15 residues. The germline CDR1 and CDR2 sequences are SGHTA and FQGTGA. This chain's CDR3 is CASRAGRQDGGELFF. The CDR3 DNA reads as TGTGCCAGCAGAGCCGGCAGACAGGATGGCGGGGAGCTGTTTTTT.